This passage covers 22 T cell receptor beta chains from one sample sequenced in a study of CD4 T cells in relation to SARS-CoV-2 and coronaviruses. The antigens for these receptors are not known. Before the COVID-19 pandemic, during about 2010-2018, CD4+ T cells were taken from unexposed donors. After approximately ten days of culture, CD4+ T cells were isolated. The table came from immunoSEQ multiplex PCR; TCRdb's copy has only in-frame clones and leaves some out. Of 15,000 to 20,000 clones listed, around 80% are singletons. Sequencing was done on a sample of CD4+ T cells from PBMCs, cultured in vitro. The receptors originated from a human donor in good health.

This sequence joins TRBV5-1 and TRBJ1-1, with D unresolved. Per germline, CDR1 SGHRS and CDR2 YFSETQ. Deletions cut 0 bases from V and 0 bases from J, with 3 bases between. This CDR3 has 13 amino acids. CDR3 nucleotides: TGCGCCAGCAGCTTGGGCATGAACACTGAAGCTTTCTTT. This gives the protein CASSLGMNTEAFF.

This clone came up a few times. The V gene is TRBV4-1, the J gene TRBJ1-6; D remains unclear. Trimming took off 0 bases at V and 10 bases at J, with 10 bases between the two ends. This CDR3 has 14 residues. Germline values: CDR1 MGHRA, CDR2 YSYEKL. CDR3 sequence: CASSQDRALSPLHF. The DNA of the CDR3 is TGCGCCAGCAGCCAAGATAGGGCCCTCTCACCCCTCCACTTT.

This clone is medium-sized. The V and J genes are TRBV15 and TRBJ1-2; D possibly corresponds to TRBD1 (5 bases). CDR3 length: 14 amino acids. Germline values: CDR1 LNHNV, CDR2 YYDKDF (reference sequence). The V gene lost 0 bases and the J gene lost 4 bases, with 9 bases spanning the gap. The CDR3 nucleotides are TGTGCCACCAGCAGAGATTGGGGGGTCTATGGCTACACCTTC. It yields the protein CATSRDWGVYGYTF.

The chain has TRBV6-5 and TRBJ2-7, with D tentatively TRBD2 (6 bases). Looked up from germline, CDR1 is MNHEY and CDR2 is SVGAGI. The CDR3 is 14 amino acids. V was trimmed by 4 bases and J by 0 bases, leaving 10 bases between them. CDR3 sequence: CASSSDGSSYEQYF. In nucleotides, the CDR3 is TGTGCCAGCAGTTCTGACGGGAGCTCCTACGAGCAGTACTTC.

The V and J genes are TRBV12-3 or TRBV12-4 and TRBJ1-1; no clear D. This CDR3 spans 12 amino acids. V gave up 1 base and J gave up 5 bases, with 5 bases separating them. This chain's CDR3 is CASSLERTEAFF. CDR3 DNA sequence: TGTGCCAGCAGTTTAGAGAGGACTGAAGCTTTCTTT.

The chain has TRBV30 and TRBJ2-7; TRBD2 agrees at 11 bases. The junction had 14 bases not matched to a gene; V was cut back by 5 bases and J by 8 bases. Germline V gene lookup returns CDR1 GTSNPN and CDR2 SVGIG (reference sequence). This CDR3 contains 15 residues. CDR3 sequence: CAWRNTSGSTSKQYF. DNA for the CDR3: TGTGCCTGGCGGAACACTAGCGGGAGCACCTCGAAGCAGTACTTC.

V and J are TRBV28 and TRBJ2-1; tentatively, D is TRBD1 (5 bases). CDR3 length: 16 residues. The V gene lost 0 bases and the J gene lost 0 bases, with 9 bases spanning the gap. From germline, CDR1 is MDHEN and CDR2 SYDVKM. The CDR3 protein is CASSLWTATSYNEQFF. The CDR3 DNA is TGTGCCAGCAGTTTATGGACAGCTACCTCCTACAATGAGCAGTTCTTC. The full variable domain, completed using reference TRBV28 and TRBJ2-1, is DVKVTQSSRYLVKRTGEKVFLECVQDMDHENMFWYRQDPGLGLRLIYFSYDVKMKEKGDIPEGYSVSREKKERFSLILESASTNQTSMYLCASSLWTATSYNEQFFGPGTRLTVL.

The chain couples TRBV7-2 to TRBJ2-2; the match to TRBD2 covers 7 bases. The germline V gene has CDR1 SGHTA and CDR2 FQGNSA. V dropped 5 bases and J dropped 0; count of bases not matched to a gene: 12. This CDR3 region has 18 residues. Here the CDR3 reads CASSPGGGRTANTGELFF. CDR3 DNA sequence: TGTGCCAGCAGCCCTGGGGGGGGTAGGACCGCGAACACCGGGGAGCTGTTTTTT.

V is TRBV29-1 and J is TRBJ2-5; 13 bases map to TRBD2. The CDR3 has 15 amino acids. V lost 4 bases to trimming and J lost 6 bases; unmatched junction nucleotides: 8. Germline V CDR1 and CDR2: SQVTM, ANQGSEA. The DNA for the CDR3 is TGCAGCGTTGTACTAGCGGGAGGGCCGTCTAAGACCCAGTACTTC. Translation gives CSVVLAGGPSKTQYF. The entire variable domain, with the rest obtained from reference TRBV29-1 and TRBJ2-5, is as follows: SAVISQKPSRDICQRGTSLTIQCQVDSQVTMMFWYRQQPGQSLTLIATANQGSEATYESGFVIDKFPISRPNLTFSTLTVSNMSPEDSSIYLCSVVLAGGPSKTQYFGPGTRLLVL.

In this sample, this clone turned up once. The J gene is TRBJ2-5, the V gene TRBV24-1, with 8 bases matching TRBD2. The CDR3 extends over 14 amino acids. Looked up from germline, CDR1 is KGHDR and CDR2 is SFDVKD. V shed 3 bases, J shed 5 bases, and the junction held 4 bases outside the gene matches. The CDR3 is CATSDTSGEETQYF. CDR3 nucleotide sequence: TGTGCCACCAGTGATACTAGCGGAGAGGAGACCCAGTACTTC.

In its sample, this clone was seen once. This chain links TRBV6-5 with TRBJ1-2; D possibly corresponds to TRBD1 (5 bases). Germline CDR1 and CDR2: MNHEY and SVGAGI. CDR3 length: 13 amino acids. The V gene lost 8 bases and the J gene lost 3 bases, with 13 bases spanning the gap. CDR3 region: CASRLSTDYGYTF. The CDR3 DNA reads as TGTGCCAGCCGGCTCTCGACAGACTATGGCTACACCTTC.

This chain uses TRBV7-9 with TRBJ2-7; weak D call: TRBD2 (6 bases). Germline lookup yields CDR1 SEHNR and CDR2 FQNEAQ (reference sequence). V was shortened by 5 bases and J by 2 bases, with 19 bases between the two germline ends. CDR3 length: 16 amino acids. CDR3: CASSIGDSLKAYEQYF. The DNA of the CDR3 is TGTGCCAGCAGCATCGGGGACTCCCTGAAAGCCTACGAGCAGTACTTC.

The V gene is TRBV9, the J gene TRBJ2-1; 9 nucleotides match TRBD1. V was pared by 4 bases and J by 3 bases, with 5 bases of the junction left unmatched. The CDR3 totals 15 residues. The germline V gene encodes CDR1 SGDLS and CDR2 YYNGEE. CDR3 protein: CASSPQGAYYNEQFF. The CDR3 nucleotides are TGTGCCAGCAGCCCACAGGGGGCATACTACAATGAGCAGTTCTTC.

The chain combines TRBV6-5 with TRBJ2-6; D unclear. This CDR3 comprises 12 residues. V was cut by 8 bases and J by 2 bases, with 4 bases left in between. Germline V gives CDR1 MNHEY, CDR2 SVGAGI. The CDR3 sequence is CASQPGANVLTF. The CDR3 DNA reads as TGTGCCAGCCAACCTGGGGCCAACGTCCTGACTTTC.

The chain uses TRBV20-1 and TRBJ2-3; D not resolved. The CDR3 extends over 10 amino acids. V lost 6 bases, J lost 2 bases, and 3 bases lay in between. CDR1 and CDR2 (germline): DFQATT, SNEGSKA (reference sequence). CDR3 protein: CSAVTDTQYF. The CDR3 region has the DNA TGCAGTGCCGTCACAGATACGCAGTATTTT.

The V gene is TRBV4-1, the J gene TRBJ2-1, with D perhaps TRBD2 (5 bases). The CDR3 contains 15 residues. The V gene lost 5 bases and the J gene lost 3 bases, with 14 bases spanning the gap. The germline V gene has CDR1 MGHRA and CDR2 YSYEKL. CDR3 coding DNA: TGCGCCAGCAGCTCCCAGGACTTCCTCTACAATGAGCAGTTCTTC. Translated: CASSSQDFLYNEQFF.

This clone was recorded once. The genes are TRBV12-5 and TRBJ2-1; D is uncertain. CDR3 length: 11 amino acids. The V end lost 7 bases, the J end lost 0 bases, and 1 base lay between the germline ends. Per germline, CDR1 LGHNT and CDR2 FRNRAP. The DNA of the CDR3 is TGTGCTAGTGCCTCCTACAATGAGCAGTTCTTC. Translated: CASASYNEQFF.

The chain has TRBV6-5 and TRBJ2-3; TRBD2 is a possible D gene (6 bases). Trimming removed 5 bases from V and 9 bases from J, with 12 bases in between. The CDR3 spans 12 residues. CDR1 MNHEY and CDR2 SVGAGI come from the germline V gene. The CDR3 loop is CASSRGGNTQYF. In DNA form, the CDR3 reads TGTGCCAGCAGTCGGGGCGGGAACACGCAGTATTTT.

The chain joins TRBV18 to TRBJ2-7; 13 bases agree with TRBD2. V was clipped by 4 bases and J by 4 bases; unmatched bases: 4. CDR3 size: 15 residues. Germline assignment: CDR1 KGHSH and CDR2 LQKENI. The CDR3 sequence is CASSRGTSGTYEQYF. The CDR3, as DNA: TGTGCCAGCTCACGCGGGACTAGCGGGACATACGAGCAGTACTTC.

V is TRBV3-1 (or the pseudogene TRBV3-2) and J is TRBJ1-2; 9 nucleotides agree with TRBD1. Per germline, CDR1 LGHDT and CDR2 YNNKEL (reference sequence). The J segment lost 6 bases and the V segment lost 0 bases, leaving 8 bases of the junction unmatched. The CDR3 spans 16 residues. CDR3 nucleotide sequence: TGTGCCAGCAGCCAAGATGGGACAGGGCGAGGTGATGGCTACACCTTC. Translating gives CASSQDGTGRGDGYTF.

This clone was seen only a few times. The chain joins TRBV3-1 (or the pseudogene TRBV3-2) to TRBJ2-1, with D possibly matching TRBD1 (6 bases). The germline gives CDR1 LGHDT, CDR2 YNNKEL (reference sequence). The CDR3 extends over 17 amino acids. Trimming cost V 4 bases and J 4 bases, with 20 bases left between them. CDR3 sequence reads: CASSPLLRTEIYNEQFF. The CDR3 region has the DNA TGTGCCAGCAGCCCCCTCCTGCGGACAGAAATTTACAATGAGCAGTTCTTC.

This clone has only one observation. This chain joins TRBV19 and TRBJ1-5; a possible D gene is TRBD1 (6 bases). Germline CDR1 is LNHDA and CDR2 is SQIVND (reference sequence). This CDR3 has 16 residues. Trimming cost V 5 bases and J 1 base, with 15 bases left between them. The CDR3 sequence is CASSLLTGSSNQPQHF. CDR3 nucleotides: TGTGCCAGTAGTCTCCTAACAGGGTCGAGCAATCAGCCCCAGCATTTT.